One and the same sample provided the 20 T cell receptor beta chains below, sequenced in a study of early T cells in non-severe SARS-CoV-2 infection. One entry per CDR3 protein results from TCRdb running MiXCR on the 5' RACE reads. The table lists over 20,000 distinct CDR3 sequences, roughly 6% of them singletons. The sequencing input was whole blood. Receptor source: an adult who was a healthcare worker with PCR-confirmed SARS-CoV-2 infection or an uninfected control (not recorded which).

This clonotype is judged medium-sized. The gene calls are TRBV7-9 and TRBJ1-1; D perhaps matches TRBD1 (6 bases). V was pared by 5 bases and J by 6 bases, with 13 bases between. The length of the CDR3 is 13 residues. Germline V lookup: CDR1 SEHNR, CDR2 FQNEAQ (reference sequence). The CDR3 nucleotides read TGTGCCAGCAGCATAAGACAGGACCCTGAAGCTTTCTTT. Encoded protein: CASSIRQDPEAFF.

This clonotype was observed many times. The chain recombines TRBV6-2 or TRBV6-3 with TRBJ2-4, with a possible D match to TRBD2 (6 bases). Germline CDR1 and CDR2: MNHEY and SVGEGT. The CDR3 loop spans 20 amino acids. Trimming cost V 2 bases and J 0 bases, with 23 bases left between them. The CDR3 coding sequence is TGTGCCAGCAGTTACGGGGGGTATCCGGACCAGAGTCTAGCCAAAAACATTCAGTACTTC. Translated: CASSYGGYPDQSLAKNIQYF.

This clonotype was counted ten times or more. V gene TRBV5-1 combines with J gene TRBJ2-2, with TRBD1 matching over 10 bases. This CDR3 has 16 amino acids. V lost 4 bases to trimming and J lost 3 bases; unmatched junction nucleotides: 6. In germline, CDR1 is SGHRS, CDR2 YFSETQ. The CDR3 region has the DNA TGCGCCAGCAGCGTGGGACAGGGGTTGTACACCGGGGAGCTGTTTTTT. It codes for CASSVGQGLYTGELFF.

This clonotype occurred many times. This chain uses TRBV6-2 or TRBV6-3 with TRBJ2-1; 10 bases match TRBD2. The CDR3 loop spans 16 amino acids. Trimming at V came to 2 bases and at J to 3 bases, leaving 4 bases not matched to a gene. Germline V gene data show CDR1 as MNHEY and CDR2 as SVGEGT. The CDR3 DNA sequence: TGTGCCAGCAGTTACATGAGCGGGGGGGGCTACAATGAGCAGTTCTTC. It is translated as CASSYMSGGGYNEQFF.

Ten or more counts support this clonotype. The J gene is TRBJ2-3, the V gene TRBV7-6; no firm D call. The germline V gene has CDR1 SGHVS and CDR2 FNYEAQ. The CDR3 is 14 residues long. V dropped 3 bases and J dropped 4 bases, with 11 bases sitting between them. This CDR3 is CASSFRQWADTQYF. In nucleotides, the CDR3 is TGTGCCAGCAGCTTCCGTCAGTGGGCAGATACGCAGTATTTT. Full variable domain (rest looked up from reference TRBV7-6 and TRBJ2-3): GAGVSQSPRYKVTKRGQDVALRCDPISGHVSLYWYRQALGQGPEFLTYFNYEAQQDKSGLPNDRFSAERPEGSISTLTIQRTEQRDSAMYRCASSFRQWADTQYFGPGTRLTVL.

This clonotype was picked up a small number of times. The V gene is TRBV28, the J gene TRBJ2-7; TRBD2 might be the D (6 bases). CDR3 size: 13 residues. Germline V gene data show CDR1 as MDHEN and CDR2 as SYDVKM. The V and J ends lost 11 bases and 4 bases respectively, with 18 bases between them. The CDR3 here is CAGSGGVGYEQYF. Written as DNA, the CDR3 is TGTGCCGGCTCCGGGGGAGTAGGGTACGAGCAGTACTTC.

Ten or more counts support this clonotype. The gene calls are TRBV21-1 and TRBJ2-5. TRBV21-1 is a known pseudogene. There are 15 residues in the CDR3. In DNA form, the CDR3 reads TGTGCCAGCAGCACGAAGAGGAACAGCGAAGAGACCCAGTACTTC. Residues: CASSTKRNSEETQYF.

This clonotype came up a few times. J is TRBJ2-7 and V is TRBV5-5, with D possibly TRBD1 on 5 matching bases. The germline V and J ends were trimmed by 1 base and 4 bases, with 12 bases remaining between them. The germline CDR1 and CDR2 sequences are SGHKS and YYEKEE (reference sequence). CDR3 length: 14 amino acids. The CDR3 sequence: CASSLQTGPYEQYF. The CDR3 bases are TGTGCCAGCAGCTTGCAAACAGGTCCGTACGAGCAGTACTTC.

In this sample, this clonotype turned up many times. Lacking the conserved final phenylalanine or tryptophan, this CDR3 likely reflects a read error. The chain recombines TRBV28 with TRBJ2-5; TRBD1 matches at 7 bases. The CDR3 spans 14 residues. Losses at the gene ends were 3 bases for V and 1 base for J; bases not matched to a gene: 2. CDR1 and CDR2 from the germline V gene are MDHEN and SYDVKM. This CDR3 is CASSLTGPQETQYS. The CDR3 bases are TGTGCCAGCAGTTTGACAGGGCCCCAAGAGACCCAGTACTCC.

This clonotype appeared many times. The genes are TRBV6-1 and TRBJ2-3; D is undetermined. Looked up from germline, CDR1 is MNHNS and CDR2 is SASEGT. The CDR3 consists of 16 residues. V lost 2 bases to trimming and J lost 2 bases, with 14 bases between them. The DNA for the CDR3 is TGTGCCAGCAGTGAAAGCTCGGCCCGCGACACAGATACGCAGTATTTT. It yields the protein CASSESSARDTDTQYF.

This clonotype was detected many times. The chain has TRBV15 and TRBJ2-2, with D possibly being TRBD1 or TRBD2 (5 bases each). V shed 2 bases and J shed 0 bases, with 13 bases lying between them. Germline lookup yields CDR1 LNHNV and CDR2 YYDKDF (reference sequence). The CDR3 runs to 17 residues. CDR3 bases: TGTGCCACCAGCAGAATGGGGACCGTGGCGAACACCGGGGAGCTGTTTTTT. It encodes CATSRMGTVANTGELFF.

This clonotype was observed many times. The chain combines TRBV7-2 with TRBJ2-7; D gene uncertain. Trimming pared 0 bases from V and 4 bases from J, leaving 4 bases between. The CDR3 has 12 amino acids. The V gene's germline CDR1 is SGHTA and CDR2 FQGNSA. The CDR3 loop reads CASSLAPYEQYF. The CDR3 DNA is TGTGCCAGCAGCTTAGCCCCGTACGAGCAGTACTTC.

The gene calls are TRBV11-2 and TRBJ1-1; 8 positions agree with TRBD1. The CDR3 totals 12 residues. V shed 5 bases and J 8 bases; nucleotides not matched to a gene: 4. Per the germline V gene, CDR1 is SGHAT and CDR2 is FQNNGV. CDR3: CASSGDRTEAFF. CDR3 in DNA: TGTGCCAGCAGCGGGGACAGGACAGAAGCTTTCTTT.

This clonotype was recorded a few times. The chain combines TRBV21-1 with TRBJ1-4. TRBV21-1 counts as a pseudogene. This CDR3 region has 13 residues. CDR3 protein: CASSRGDNEKLFF. DNA for the CDR3: TGTGCCAGCAGCCGGGGAGATAATGAAAAACTGTTTTTT.

This clonotype was detected only a few times. This chain uses TRBV6-2 or TRBV6-3 with TRBJ1-1; D perhaps matches TRBD1 (5 bases). Germline V lookup: CDR1 MNHEY, CDR2 SVGEGT. The CDR3 has 14 residues. V gave up 4 bases and J gave up 4 bases, with 13 bases separating them. CDR3 protein: CASSFSREATEAFF. The CDR3 bases are TGTGCCAGCAGTTTTTCCAGGGAGGCCACTGAAGCTTTCTTT.

This clonotype was counted many times. The chain employs TRBV11-2 and TRBJ2-7, with D perhaps TRBD1 or TRBD2 (6 bases each). V gave up 3 bases and J gave up 1 base, with 16 bases separating them. Germline assignment: CDR1 SGHAT and CDR2 FQNNGV. CDR3 length: 16 amino acids. CDR3 in DNA: TGTGCCAGCAGCTTCACCGGGGGCTCGGCTTCCTACGAGCAGTACTTC. As protein: CASSFTGGSASYEQYF.

The table lists this clonotype with a few counts. The chain is built from TRBV19 and TRBJ1-5; D is unclear. The CDR3 has 14 amino acids. V was pared by 2 bases and J by 5 bases, with 10 bases between. From germline, CDR1 is LNHDA and CDR2 SQIVND (reference sequence). This CDR3 is CASSILSRDQPQHF. The CDR3 nucleotides read TGTGCCAGTAGTATACTTAGTCGGGATCAGCCCCAGCATTTT. Using reference TRBV19 and TRBJ1-5 for the parts outside the CDR3, the full variable domain is DGGITQSPKYLFRKEGQNVTLSCEQNLNHDAMYWYRQDPGQGLRLIYYSQIVNDFQKGDIAEGYSVSREKKESFPLTVTSAQKNPTAFYLCASSILSRDQPQHFGDGTRLSIL.

The table lists this clonotype with many counts. The chain is built from TRBV7-6 and TRBJ2-1; TRBD2 aligns across 8 bases. Germline CDR1 reads SGHVS; CDR2 reads FNYEAQ. The CDR3 is made up of 17 amino acids. V was pared by 5 bases and J by 4 bases, with 13 bases of the junction left unmatched. CDR3 sequence reads: CASSPLGSGGPYNEQFF. Here the CDR3 DNA reads TGTGCCAGCAGCCCATTGGGAAGCGGGGGTCCTTACAATGAGCAGTTCTTC.

This clonotype was recorded many times. The V and J genes are TRBV7-9 and TRBJ1-6, with 8 bases lining up with TRBD1. V was clipped by 4 bases and J by 4 bases; unmatched bases: 6. The CDR3 sequence is 16 residues long. Per the germline V gene, CDR1 is SEHNR and CDR2 is FQNEAQ (reference sequence). The CDR3 nucleotides are TGTGCCAGCAGCTCACAGGGGGGACGATATAATTCACCCCTCCACTTT. Translation: CASSSQGGRYNSPLHF. The whole variable domain, remainder taken from reference TRBV7-9 and TRBJ1-6, is DTGVSQNPRHKITKRGQNVTFRCDPISEHNRLYWYRQTLGQGPEFLTYFQNEAQLEKSRLLSDRFSAERPKGSFSTLEIQRTEQGDSAMYLCASSSQGGRYNSPLHFGNGTRLTVT.

This rearrangement joins TRBV7-2 to TRBJ2-4; D may correspond to TRBD1 or TRBD2 (5 bases each). This CDR3 has 16 amino acids. V was clipped by 5 bases and J by 5 bases, with 19 bases between them. Germline loops: CDR1 SGHTA, CDR2 FQGNSA. This CDR3 is CASSRSSLGLENIQYF. In DNA, the CDR3 is TGTGCCAGCAGCCGATCTAGCTTGGGGCTGGAAAACATTCAGTACTTC.